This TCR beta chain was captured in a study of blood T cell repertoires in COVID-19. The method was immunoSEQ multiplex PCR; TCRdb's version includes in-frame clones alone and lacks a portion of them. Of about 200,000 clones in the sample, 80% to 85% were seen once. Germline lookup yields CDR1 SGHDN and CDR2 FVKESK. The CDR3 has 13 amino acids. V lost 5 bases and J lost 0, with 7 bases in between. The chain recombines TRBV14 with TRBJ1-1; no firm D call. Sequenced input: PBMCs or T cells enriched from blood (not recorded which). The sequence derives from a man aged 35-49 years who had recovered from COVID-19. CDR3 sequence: CASSYFLNTEAFF. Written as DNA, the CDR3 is TGTGCCAGCAGCTATTTTTTGAACACTGAAGCTTTCTTT.